These 30 T cell receptor beta chains were all obtained from the same sample, sequenced in a study of T cell repertoires in cytomegalovirus infection. One entry per CDR3 protein, called by TCRdb with MiXCR from the reads. The sample carries 450,000 to 550,000 distinct CDR3 sequences, more than 40% recorded once. These receptors lack a known antigen. This sample comprised cultured PBMCs, obtained from culture after CMV antigen stimulation. The receptors stem from a human donor in good health (CMV status not recorded). Some clones in this sample may be carry-over from other donors' samples.

V gene TRBV10-3 combines with J gene TRBJ1-6; 7 bases line up with TRBD1. This CDR3 has 15 amino acids. Germline loops: CDR1 ENHRY, CDR2 SYGVKD. CDR3 sequence (DNA): TGTGTCTCCTCCCCGGGACAGAGGACGGGATCACCCCTCCACTTT. This translates into CVSSPGQRTGSPLHF.

This clonotype was seen only a few times. The chain carries TRBV27 and TRBJ1-5, with D unclear. This CDR3 has 15 amino acids. Germline CDR1 is MNHEY and CDR2 is SMNVEV (reference sequence). V was trimmed by 0 bases and J by 6 bases, leaving 12 bases between them. CDR3 DNA sequence: TGTGCCAGCAGTTTATCGGGTAGGGTTCCTCAGCCCCAGCATTTT. It translates to CASSLSGRVPQPQHF.

This chain uses TRBV5-4 with TRBJ2-7; the D is unclear. V was pared by 3 bases and J by 3 bases, with 10 bases between. The germline V gene encodes CDR1 SGHNT and CDR2 YYREEE (reference sequence). The CDR3 spans 13 residues. The CDR3 protein is CASSSQANYEQYF. CDR3 DNA sequence: TGTGCCAGCAGCTCCCAGGCCAACTACGAGCAGTACTTC.

This rearrangement joins TRBV28 to TRBJ2-1; 7 bases align to TRBD1. The CDR3 totals 12 residues. CDR1 and CDR2 from the germline V gene are MDHEN and SYDVKM. Unmatched junction bases numbered 6, after V lost 9 bases and J lost 7 bases. The CDR3 region has the DNA TGTGCCAGTCGACAGGGTGGAAATGAGCAGTTCTTC. This encodes CASRQGGNEQFF.

This clonotype was seen more than once but under ten times. The rearrangement links TRBV7-2 to TRBJ2-3, with TRBD2 matching over 7 bases. This CDR3 has 14 amino acids. The V and J ends lost 4 bases and 1 base, in that order; junction bases with no gene match: 2. Germline loops: CDR1 SGHTA, CDR2 FQGNSA. The CDR3 spells CASSWSGGTDTQYF. The CDR3 DNA reads as TGTGCCAGCAGCTGGAGCGGGGGCACAGATACGCAGTATTTT.

The V call is TRBV7-9, the J call TRBJ2-6; perhaps TRBD1 as D (5 bases). The CDR3 contains 15 residues. Trimming took off 6 bases at V and 5 bases at J, with 14 bases between the two ends. CDR1 is SEHNR and CDR2 is FQNEAQ in the germline V gene (reference sequence). The CDR3 nucleotides read TGTGCCAGCAGTCACCAGGGTGGTCGGGCCAACGTCCTGACTTTC. It translates to CASSHQGGRANVLTF.

V and J are TRBV12-3 or TRBV12-4 and TRBJ2-7; TRBD2 matches at 14 bases. The CDR3 totals 18 residues. V was pared by 7 bases and J by 4 bases, with 15 bases of the junction left unmatched. The CDR3 sequence: CASTMTSGRAPFGYEQYF. CDR3 bases: TGTGCCAGCACCATGACTAGCGGGAGGGCCCCTTTTGGGTACGAGCAGTACTTC.

In this sample, this clonotype turned up once. The chain employs TRBV7-2 and TRBJ2-7; D call uncertain. V was trimmed by 5 bases and J by 3 bases, leaving 14 bases between them. Germline assignment: CDR1 SGHTA and CDR2 FQGNSA. This CDR3 contains 14 residues. CDR3 coding DNA: TGTGCCAGCAGCCAGAGACCGAAGATCTACGAGCAGTACTTC. It encodes CASSQRPKIYEQYF. The full variable domain, rest sourced from reference TRBV7-2 and TRBJ2-7, is GAGVSQSPSNKVTEKGKDVELRCDPISGHTALYWYRQSLGQGLEFLIYFQGNSAPDKSGLPSDRFSAERTGGSVSTLTIQRTQQEDSAVYLCASSQRPKIYEQYFGPGTRLTVT.

This clonotype was observed at least ten times. The CDR3 sequence is CASSSGDEQYF. The DNA for the CDR3 is TGTGCCAGCAGCTCGGGGGACGAGCAGTACTTC. J is TRBJ2-7 and V is TRBV7-2; a possible D gene is TRBD2 (6 bases). CDR1 SGHTA and CDR2 FQGNSA come from the germline V gene. This CDR3 comprises 11 residues. The ends were cut back, 4 bases at V and 5 bases at J, with 6 bases in the middle.

The chain joins TRBV27 to TRBJ2-7, with D perhaps assigned TRBD1 or TRBD2 (5 bases each). The CDR3 is 15 residues long. From germline, CDR1 is MNHEY and CDR2 SMNVEV (reference sequence). V shed 3 bases and J shed 2 bases, with 14 bases lying between them. The CDR3 region is CASSLRGVWTYEQYF. The DNA of the CDR3 is TGTGCCAGCAGTTTGAGAGGGGTTTGGACCTACGAGCAGTACTTC.

The gene calls are TRBV12-3 or TRBV12-4 and TRBJ1-6; a possible D gene is TRBD1 (6 bases). The length of the CDR3 is 14 residues. The germline V and J ends were trimmed by 3 bases and 10 bases, with 13 bases remaining between them. CDR3 bases: TGTGCCAGCAGTTTTACAGGGTCGGTCTCACCCCTCCACTTT. It yields the protein CASSFTGSVSPLHF.

In its sample, this clonotype was seen a few times. The chain couples TRBV7-8 to TRBJ1-5; 8 bases align to TRBD1. V was clipped by 1 base and J by 6 bases; unmatched bases: 8. The CDR3 runs 16 residues. Germline lookup yields CDR1 SGHVS and CDR2 FQNEAQ. CDR3 amino acids: CASSLGQGAAFQPQHF. The CDR3 bases are TGTGCCAGCAGCTTAGGGCAGGGGGCCGCGTTTCAGCCCCAGCATTTT.

This clonotype was seen a handful of times. This chain links TRBV7-2 with TRBJ2-1; D not resolved. The CDR3 consists of 15 residues. In germline, CDR1 is SGHTA, CDR2 FQGNSA. V lost 5 bases and J 10 bases, leaving 21 bases between the germline ends. CDR3 coding DNA: TGTGCCAGCAGCCCGAGACCGTTTGGATATTTGGAGCAGTTCTTC. It encodes CASSPRPFGYLEQFF.

The chain has TRBV7-9 and TRBJ2-2, with D possibly being TRBD1 (6 bases). The germline V gene encodes CDR1 SEHNR and CDR2 FQNEAQ (reference sequence). V lost 7 bases, J lost 1 base, and 10 bases lay in between. This CDR3 is 14 amino acids long. For the CDR3, the DNA is TGTGCCAGCAACCCGGGACAGAACACCGGGGAGCTGTTTTTT. The encoded protein is CASNPGQNTGELFF.

V gene TRBV6-2 or TRBV6-3 combines with J gene TRBJ2-5; D is undetermined. There are 13 residues in the CDR3. Germline values: CDR1 MNHEY, CDR2 SVGEGT. V dropped 2 bases and J dropped 3 bases, with 7 bases sitting between them. CDR3 bases: TGTGCCAGCAGTTACCGCGGCAAAGAGACCCAGTACTTC. Protein sequence: CASSYRGKETQYF.

The V gene is TRBV12-3 or TRBV12-4, the J gene TRBJ1-2, with no clear D. This CDR3 contains 14 residues. With 0 bases removed from V and 1 base from J, the gap between germline ends came to 6 bases. The CDR3 region is CASSLAQSNYGYTF. The DNA for the CDR3 is TGTGCCAGCAGTTTAGCGCAGAGTAACTATGGCTACACCTTC.

The rearrangement links TRBV7-2 to TRBJ2-1; no definite D call. The CDR3 has 14 residues. V lost 1 base to trimming and J lost 7 bases, with 11 bases between them. The germline V gene has CDR1 SGHTA and CDR2 FQGNSA. The DNA of the CDR3 is TGTGCCAGCAGCTTAGTGGGGTCTAGTAATGAGCAGTTCTTC. This translates into CASSLVGSSNEQFF.

The V and J genes are TRBV7-9 and TRBJ2-7; D is ambiguous. The CDR3 consists of 13 residues. Germline CDR1 SEHNR, CDR2 FQNEAQ (reference sequence). Trimming removed 5 bases at V and 2 bases at J, with 10 bases between. The CDR3 spells CASSAQSAYEQYF. The CDR3 DNA is TGTGCCAGCAGCGCCCAGTCAGCCTACGAGCAGTACTTC.

This chain joins TRBV25-1 and TRBJ2-7, with D perhaps matching TRBD2 (7 bases). The CDR3 contains 13 residues. The ends were cut back, 3 bases at V and 5 bases at J, with 11 bases in the middle. CDR1 and CDR2 from the germline V gene are MGHDK and SYGVNS. The CDR3 loop is CASSDIGGDEQYF. CDR3 sequence (DNA): TGTGCCAGCAGTGATATAGGGGGGGACGAGCAGTACTTC.

This sequence joins TRBV5-4 and TRBJ1-4, with D perhaps matching TRBD1 (5 bases). Germline V gene sequence: CDR1 SGHNT, CDR2 YYREEE (reference sequence). Trimming pared 0 bases from V and 8 bases from J, leaving 14 bases between. This CDR3 is built from 15 residues. The CDR3 bases are TGTGCCAGCAGCTTGGCCGGGGGGAGGTACGAAAAACTGTTTTTT. Translation: CASSLAGGRYEKLFF.

This sequence joins TRBV7-8 and TRBJ2-1, with D perhaps being TRBD1 or TRBD2 (5 bases each). The CDR3 is made up of 16 amino acids. Germline V lookup: CDR1 SGHVS, CDR2 FQNEAQ. Between the trimmed V and J ends, which lost 2 bases and 5 bases, there was a span of 16 bases. The CDR3 bases are TGTGCCAGCAGCTTACTCGTCGGGTGGGGGAACAATGAGCAGTTCTTC. Amino acid sequence: CASSLLVGWGNNEQFF.

This chain uses TRBV18 with TRBJ1-2, with D hard to call. V lost 3 bases and J lost 1, with 12 bases in between. This CDR3 has 15 residues. Germline V gives CDR1 KGHSH, CDR2 LQKENI. CDR3 sequence: CASSPLPGSNYGYTF. DNA of the CDR3: TGTGCCAGCTCACCCCTCCCCGGCAGTAACTATGGCTACACCTTC.

The chain recombines TRBV19 with TRBJ2-7; 9 bases line up with TRBD2. Germline CDR1 is LNHDA and CDR2 is SQIVND (reference sequence). This CDR3 spans 13 amino acids. After removal of 10 bases from V and 9 bases from J, the junction contained 13 bases not matched to a gene. This chain's CDR3 is CATSGRRSLRQYF. CDR3 nucleotide sequence: TGTGCCACGAGCGGGAGGCGAAGTTTAAGGCAGTACTTC.

The V and J genes are TRBV12-3 or TRBV12-4 and TRBJ2-3; D possibly corresponds to TRBD2 (6 bases). The CDR3 runs 16 residues. V was clipped by 8 bases and J by 4 bases, with 22 bases between them. This CDR3 reads CASAEPAGWVADTQYF. DNA of the CDR3: TGTGCCAGCGCAGAACCCGCGGGGTGGGTCGCAGATACGCAGTATTTT.

In its sample, this clonotype was seen a few times. The V and J genes are TRBV19 and TRBJ1-6; D is possibly TRBD1 (6 bases). The CDR3 spans 16 residues. Germline CDR1 and CDR2: LNHDA and SQIVND (reference sequence). The V end was cut by 1 base, the J end by 7 bases, with 14 bases between. CDR3 sequence reads: CASSIVGGRQNSPLHF. The CDR3 DNA reads as TGTGCCAGTAGTATAGTTGGGGGCCGCCAGAATTCACCCCTCCACTTT.

The chain recombines TRBV12-3 or TRBV12-4 with TRBJ2-7; TRBD1 aligns across 7 bases. The V gene end was trimmed by 5 bases and the J gene end by 6 bases; junction bases not matched to a gene: 7. The length of the CDR3 is 13 residues. Here the CDR3 reads CASSPTGFVEQYF. For the CDR3, the DNA is TGTGCCAGCAGTCCGACAGGGTTCGTCGAGCAGTACTTC.

This sequence joins TRBV4-1 and TRBJ1-6; 9 nucleotides line up with TRBD1. CDR3 length equals 17 residues. The trim removed 1 base at V and 11 bases at J, leaving 12 bases unmatched. Germline CDR1 reads MGHRA; CDR2 reads YSYEKL. This chain's CDR3 is CASSQGTLGTGLTPLHF. The CDR3 coding sequence is TGCGCCAGCAGCCAAGGGACCTTGGGGACAGGGTTAACACCCCTCCACTTT.

This clonotype was seen only a few times. The gene calls are TRBV15 and TRBJ2-5, with D unclear. Germline lookup yields CDR1 LNHNV and CDR2 YYDKDF (reference sequence). The CDR3 runs 15 residues. V was cut by 0 bases and J by 1 base, with 9 bases left in between. The CDR3 coding sequence is TGTGCCACCAGCAGAGATTTGGGAAGCCAAGAGACCCAGTACTTC. This encodes CATSRDLGSQETQYF.

This clonotype was counted only a few times. The chain combines TRBV11-2 with TRBJ2-7, with 12 bases identical to TRBD2. Germline CDR1 reads SGHAT; CDR2 reads FQNNGV. V was pared by 4 bases and J by 2 bases, with 3 bases of the junction left unmatched. This CDR3 is 15 amino acids long. The CDR3: CASSSTSGSAYEQYF. For the CDR3, the DNA is TGTGCCAGCAGCTCGACTAGCGGGAGCGCCTACGAGCAGTACTTC.

This chain joins TRBV6-5 and TRBJ2-7, with TRBD1 as a possible D gene (5 bases). Looked up from germline, CDR1 is MNHEY and CDR2 is SVGAGI. V lost 5 bases to trimming and J lost 5 bases, with 7 bases between them. The CDR3 is made up of 11 amino acids. The CDR3 reads CASSRQNEQYF. As DNA, the CDR3 is TGTGCCAGCAGTCGACAGAACGAGCAGTACTTC.